The source of this T cell receptor beta chain is a study of blood T cell repertoires in COVID-19. The germline V and J ends were trimmed by 4 bases and 2 bases, with 15 bases remaining between them. This CDR3 is 16 amino acids long. TCRdb's copy holds only in-frame clones and misses some; the assay was immunoSEQ multiplex PCR. The data hold approximately 70,000 clones, with roughly 80% observed a single time. Sequences were obtained from peripheral blood. The chain has TRBV23-1 and TRBJ1-5; D not resolved. TRBV23-1 is designated an ORF whose function remains uncertain. The sequence was collected from a woman aged 60-75 years with acute or convalescent COVID-19. The CDR3 coding sequence is TGCGCCAGCAGTCCTCATCTGTACAGATGCAATCAGCCCCAGCATTTT. This codes for CASSPHLYRCNQPQHF.